This T cell receptor beta chain was captured in a study of T cell repertoires and HLA-DP antigens. The wider study: Transduced HeLa cells presented HLA-DP to CD4+ T cells.

The CDR3 is 13 residues long. Germline-derived CDR1 and CDR2 are MDHEN and SYDVKM. The ends were cut back, 3 bases at V and 6 bases at J, with 10 bases in the middle. Profiling relied on immunoSEQ multiplex PCR, and the TCRdb table lists in-frame clones only, not all of them. There are around 110,000 clones in the sample; 85% to 95% occur only once, and about 0.3% lies in the top ten. CD4+ T cells, purified by negative selection, averaged approximately 98% purity. Purity of the untouched CD4+ T cells was 95% to 98%. A word on this clone: What it binds is unknown.

The chain employs TRBV28 and TRBJ2-3; TRBD1 is a possible D gene (6 bases). This TCR was recovered from a woman younger than 30 in good health and CMV-seronegative. Material for sequencing was CD4+ T cells from PBMCs. CDR3 sequence (DNA): TGTGCCAGCAGTTTGCAGGGGTGGGATACGCAGTATTTT. Encoded protein: CASSLQGWDTQYF. The variable domain in full, completed from reference TRBV28 and TRBJ2-3, reads DVKVTQSSRYLVKRTGEKVFLECVQDMDHENMFWYRQDPGLGLRLIYFSYDVKMKEKGDIPEGYSVSREKKERFSLILESASTNQTSMYLCASSLQGWDTQYFGPGTRLTVL.